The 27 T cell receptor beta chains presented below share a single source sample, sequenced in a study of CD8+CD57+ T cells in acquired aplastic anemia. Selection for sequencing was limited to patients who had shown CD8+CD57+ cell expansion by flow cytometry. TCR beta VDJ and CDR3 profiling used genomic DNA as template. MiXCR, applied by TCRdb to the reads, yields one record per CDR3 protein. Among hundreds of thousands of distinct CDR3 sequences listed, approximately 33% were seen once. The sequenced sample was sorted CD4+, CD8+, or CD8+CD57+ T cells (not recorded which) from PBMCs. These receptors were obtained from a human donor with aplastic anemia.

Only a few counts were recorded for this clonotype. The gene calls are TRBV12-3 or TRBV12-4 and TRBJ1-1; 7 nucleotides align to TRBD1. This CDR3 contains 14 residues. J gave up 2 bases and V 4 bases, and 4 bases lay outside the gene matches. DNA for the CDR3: TGTGCCAGCAGTTGGGGACAGAGTAACACTGAAGCTTTCTTT. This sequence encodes CASSWGQSNTEAFF.

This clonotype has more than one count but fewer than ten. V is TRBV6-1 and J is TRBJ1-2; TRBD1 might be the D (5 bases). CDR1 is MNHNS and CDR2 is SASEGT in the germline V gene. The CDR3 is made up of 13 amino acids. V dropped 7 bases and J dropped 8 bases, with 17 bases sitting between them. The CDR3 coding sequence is TGTGCCAGCACCACCGCGGGGGAATTCGGCTACACCTTC. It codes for CASTTAGEFGYTF.

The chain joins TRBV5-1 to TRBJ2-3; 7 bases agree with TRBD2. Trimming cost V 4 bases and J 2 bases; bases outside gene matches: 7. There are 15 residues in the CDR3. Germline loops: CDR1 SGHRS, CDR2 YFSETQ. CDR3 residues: CASSPSGTPTDTQYF. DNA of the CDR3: TGCGCCAGCAGCCCAAGCGGGACCCCCACAGATACGCAGTATTTT.

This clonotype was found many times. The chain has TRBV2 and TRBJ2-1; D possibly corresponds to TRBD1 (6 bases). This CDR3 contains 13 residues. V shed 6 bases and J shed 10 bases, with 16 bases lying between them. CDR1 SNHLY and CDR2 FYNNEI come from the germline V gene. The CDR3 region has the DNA TGTGCCAGCAGCTACGCACAGGGAAACGAGCAGTTCTTC. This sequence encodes CASSYAQGNEQFF. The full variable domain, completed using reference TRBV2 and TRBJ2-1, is EPEVTQTPSHQVTQMGQEVILRCVPISNHLYFYWYRQILGQKVEFLVSFYNNEISEKSEIFDDQFSVERPDGSNFTLKIRSTKLEDSAMYFCASSYAQGNEQFFGPGTRLTVL.

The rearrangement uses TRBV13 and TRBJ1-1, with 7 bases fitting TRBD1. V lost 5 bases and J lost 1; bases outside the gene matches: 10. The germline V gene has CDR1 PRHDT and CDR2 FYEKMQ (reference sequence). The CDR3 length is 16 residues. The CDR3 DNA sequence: TGTGCCAGCAGCCCCGGGACAGAGAGACCGAACACTGAAGCTTTCTTT. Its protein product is CASSPGTERPNTEAFF.

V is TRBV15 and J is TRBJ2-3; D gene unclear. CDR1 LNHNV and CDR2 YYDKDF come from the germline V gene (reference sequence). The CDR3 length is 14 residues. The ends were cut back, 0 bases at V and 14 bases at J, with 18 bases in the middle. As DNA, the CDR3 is TGTGCCACCAGCAGAGATGAGAGCACAGATATGCGGTATTTT. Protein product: CATSRDESTDMRYF.

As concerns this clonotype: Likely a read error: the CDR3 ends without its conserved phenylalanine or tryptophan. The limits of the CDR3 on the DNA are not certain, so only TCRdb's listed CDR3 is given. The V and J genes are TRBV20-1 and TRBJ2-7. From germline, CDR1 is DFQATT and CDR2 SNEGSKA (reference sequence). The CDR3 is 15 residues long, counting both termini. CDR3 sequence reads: CSARVIGRSPYERYS.

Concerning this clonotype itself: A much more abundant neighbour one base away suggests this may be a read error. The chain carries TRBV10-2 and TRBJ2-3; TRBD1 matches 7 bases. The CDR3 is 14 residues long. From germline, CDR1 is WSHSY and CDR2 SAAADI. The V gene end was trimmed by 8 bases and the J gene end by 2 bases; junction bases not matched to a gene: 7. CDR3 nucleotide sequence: TGCGCCAGCGGTCTCGGGACAGTCACAGATACGCAGTATTTT. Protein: CASGLGTVTDTQYF.

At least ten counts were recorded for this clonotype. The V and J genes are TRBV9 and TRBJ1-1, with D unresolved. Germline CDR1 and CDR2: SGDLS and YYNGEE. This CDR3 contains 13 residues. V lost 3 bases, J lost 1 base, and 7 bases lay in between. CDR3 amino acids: CASSGPPNTEAFF. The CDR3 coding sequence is TGTGCCAGCAGCGGGCCTCCGAACACTGAAGCTTTCTTT.

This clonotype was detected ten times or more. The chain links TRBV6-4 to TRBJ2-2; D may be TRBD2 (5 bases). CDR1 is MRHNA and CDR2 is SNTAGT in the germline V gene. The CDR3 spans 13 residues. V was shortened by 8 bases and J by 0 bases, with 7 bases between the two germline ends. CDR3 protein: CASRDANTGELFF. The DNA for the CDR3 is TGTGCCAGCCGGGATGCGAACACCGGGGAGCTGTTTTTT.

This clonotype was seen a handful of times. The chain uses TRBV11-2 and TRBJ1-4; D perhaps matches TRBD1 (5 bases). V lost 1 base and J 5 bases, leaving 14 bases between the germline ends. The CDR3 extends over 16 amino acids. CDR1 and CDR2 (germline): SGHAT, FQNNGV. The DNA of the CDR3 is TGTGCCAGCAGCTTAGTAGGGACGGGGCTGAATGAAAAACTGTTTTTT. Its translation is CASSLVGTGLNEKLFF.

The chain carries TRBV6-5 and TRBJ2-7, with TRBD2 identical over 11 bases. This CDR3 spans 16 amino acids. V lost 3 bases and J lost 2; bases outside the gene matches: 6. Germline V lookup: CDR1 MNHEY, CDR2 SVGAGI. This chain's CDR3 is CASSYGGLAVPYEQYF. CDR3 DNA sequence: TGTGCCAGCAGTTATGGGGGACTAGCGGTGCCCTACGAGCAGTACTTC.

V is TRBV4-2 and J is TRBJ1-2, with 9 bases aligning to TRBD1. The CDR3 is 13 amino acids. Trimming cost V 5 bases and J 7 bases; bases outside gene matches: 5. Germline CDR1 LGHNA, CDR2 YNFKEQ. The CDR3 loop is CASSATGGGGYTF. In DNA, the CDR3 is TGTGCCAGCAGCGCAACAGGGGGCGGTGGCTACACCTTC.

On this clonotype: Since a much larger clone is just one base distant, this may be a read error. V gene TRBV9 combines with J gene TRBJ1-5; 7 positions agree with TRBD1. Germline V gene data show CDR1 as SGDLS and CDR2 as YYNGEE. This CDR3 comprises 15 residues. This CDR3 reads CASSVSGTDNQPQRF. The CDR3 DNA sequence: TGTGCCAGCAGCGTCTCCGGGACAGACAATCAGCCCCAGCGTTTT.

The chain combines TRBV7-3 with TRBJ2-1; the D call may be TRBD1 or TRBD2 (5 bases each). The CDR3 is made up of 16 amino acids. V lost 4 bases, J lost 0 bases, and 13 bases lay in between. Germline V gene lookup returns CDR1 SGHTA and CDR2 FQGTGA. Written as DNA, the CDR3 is TGTGCCAGCAGCTACCCCCGGGACGGCTCCTACAATGAGCAGTTCTTC. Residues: CASSYPRDGSYNEQFF.

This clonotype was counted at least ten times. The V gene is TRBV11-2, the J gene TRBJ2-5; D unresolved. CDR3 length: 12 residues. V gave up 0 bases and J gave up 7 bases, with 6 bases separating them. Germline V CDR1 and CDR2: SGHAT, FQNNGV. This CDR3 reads CASSLDMTTQYF. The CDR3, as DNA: TGTGCCAGCAGCTTAGATATGACGACCCAGTACTTC.

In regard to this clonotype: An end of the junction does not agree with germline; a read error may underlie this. CDR3 nucleotide sequence: TGTGCCAGCAGTTTTAGCGGGAGGGCCCTCGGGCAGTACTTC. Translating it yields CASSFSGRALGQYF. This sequence joins TRBV10-3 and TRBJ2-7; 11 bases map to TRBD2. The CDR3 has 14 residues. Germline CDR1 reads ENHRY; CDR2 reads SYGVKD.

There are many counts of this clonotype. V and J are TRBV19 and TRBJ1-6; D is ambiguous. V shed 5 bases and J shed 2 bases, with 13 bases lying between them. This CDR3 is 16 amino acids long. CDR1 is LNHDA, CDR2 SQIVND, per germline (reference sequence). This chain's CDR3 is CASSSTAGAYNSPLHF. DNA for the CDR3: TGTGCCAGTAGTTCCACAGCGGGAGCCTATAATTCACCCCTCCACTTT.

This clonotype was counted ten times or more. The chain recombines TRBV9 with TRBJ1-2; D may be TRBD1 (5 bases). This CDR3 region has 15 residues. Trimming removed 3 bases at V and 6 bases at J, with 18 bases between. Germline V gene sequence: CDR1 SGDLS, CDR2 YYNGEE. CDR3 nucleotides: TGTGCCAGCAGCGCCGGGGGACCGAACGAAGATGGCTACACCTTC. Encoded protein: CASSAGGPNEDGYTF.

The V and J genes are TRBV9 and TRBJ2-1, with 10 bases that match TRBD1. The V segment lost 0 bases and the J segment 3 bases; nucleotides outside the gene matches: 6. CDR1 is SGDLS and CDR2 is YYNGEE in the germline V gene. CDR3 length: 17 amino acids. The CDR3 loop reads CASSVDPGQGNYNEQFF. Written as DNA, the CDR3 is TGTGCCAGCAGCGTAGACCCGGGACAGGGGAACTACAATGAGCAGTTCTTC.

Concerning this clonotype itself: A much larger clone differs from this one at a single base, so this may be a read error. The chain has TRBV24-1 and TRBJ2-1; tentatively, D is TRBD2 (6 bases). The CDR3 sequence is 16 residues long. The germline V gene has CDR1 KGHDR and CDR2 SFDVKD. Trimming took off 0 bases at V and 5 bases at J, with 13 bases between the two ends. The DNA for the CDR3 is TGTGCCACCAGTGATTTGGCTAGCGAAGCTCACAATGAGCAGTTCTTC. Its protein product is CATSDLASEAHNEQFF.

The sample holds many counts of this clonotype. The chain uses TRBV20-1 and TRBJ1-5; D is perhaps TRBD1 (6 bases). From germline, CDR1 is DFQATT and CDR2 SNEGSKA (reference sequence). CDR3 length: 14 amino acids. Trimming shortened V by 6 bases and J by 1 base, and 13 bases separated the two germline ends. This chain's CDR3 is CSAGTGRSNQPQHF. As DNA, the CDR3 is TGCAGTGCCGGTACAGGGAGGAGCAATCAGCCCCAGCATTTT.

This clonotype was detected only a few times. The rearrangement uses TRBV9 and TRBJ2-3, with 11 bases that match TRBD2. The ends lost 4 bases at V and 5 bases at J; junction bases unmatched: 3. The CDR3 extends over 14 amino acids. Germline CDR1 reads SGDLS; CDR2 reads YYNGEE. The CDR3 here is CASSLGLAGDTQYF. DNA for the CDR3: TGTGCCAGCAGCCTCGGACTAGCGGGAGATACGCAGTATTTT.

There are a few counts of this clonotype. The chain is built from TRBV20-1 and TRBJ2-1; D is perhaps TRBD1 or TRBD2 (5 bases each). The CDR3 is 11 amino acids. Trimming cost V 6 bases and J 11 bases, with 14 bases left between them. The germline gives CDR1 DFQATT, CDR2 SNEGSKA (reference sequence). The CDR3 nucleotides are TGCAGTGCCTGGGACGCCCCTCAGCAGTTCTTC. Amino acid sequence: CSAWDAPQQFF.

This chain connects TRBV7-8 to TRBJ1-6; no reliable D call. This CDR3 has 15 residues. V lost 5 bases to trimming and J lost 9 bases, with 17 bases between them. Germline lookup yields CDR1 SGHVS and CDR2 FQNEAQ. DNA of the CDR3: TGTGCCAGCAGCGACGACTCTCATGCGGGTTCACCCCTCCACTTT. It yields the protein CASSDDSHAGSPLHF.

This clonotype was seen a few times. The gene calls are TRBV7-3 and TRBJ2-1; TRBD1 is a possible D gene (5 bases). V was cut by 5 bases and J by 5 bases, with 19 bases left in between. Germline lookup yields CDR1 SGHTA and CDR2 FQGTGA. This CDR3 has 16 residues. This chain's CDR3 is CASSIQGIVVDNEQFF. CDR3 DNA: TGTGCCAGCAGCATCCAGGGAATCGTTGTAGACAATGAGCAGTTCTTC.

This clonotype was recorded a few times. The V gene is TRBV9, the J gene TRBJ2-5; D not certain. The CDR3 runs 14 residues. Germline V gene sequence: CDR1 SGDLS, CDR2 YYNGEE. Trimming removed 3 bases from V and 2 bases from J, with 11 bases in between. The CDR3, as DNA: TGTGCCAGCAGCGAGGTTGGTCGACAAGAGACCCAGTACTTC. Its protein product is CASSEVGRQETQYF.